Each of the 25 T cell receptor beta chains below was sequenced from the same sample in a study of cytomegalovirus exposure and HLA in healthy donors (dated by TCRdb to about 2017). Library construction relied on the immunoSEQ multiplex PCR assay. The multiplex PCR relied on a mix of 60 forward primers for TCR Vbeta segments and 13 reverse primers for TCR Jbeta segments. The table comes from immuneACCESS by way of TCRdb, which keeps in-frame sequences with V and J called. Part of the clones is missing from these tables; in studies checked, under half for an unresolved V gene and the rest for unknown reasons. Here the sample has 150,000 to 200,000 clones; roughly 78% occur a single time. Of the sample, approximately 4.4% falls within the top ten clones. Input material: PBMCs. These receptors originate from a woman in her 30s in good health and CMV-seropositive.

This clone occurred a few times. CDR3 residues: CASSNPQVSFNEQFF. In nucleotides, the CDR3 is TGCGCCAGCAGCAACCCGCAGGTCTCGTTCAATGAGCAGTTCTTC. The rearrangement joins TRBV5-1 to TRBJ2-1; unclear D gene. Germline V gene sequence: CDR1 SGHRS, CDR2 YFSETQ. The CDR3 has 15 residues. The germline V and J ends were trimmed by 4 bases and 6 bases, with 17 bases remaining between them.

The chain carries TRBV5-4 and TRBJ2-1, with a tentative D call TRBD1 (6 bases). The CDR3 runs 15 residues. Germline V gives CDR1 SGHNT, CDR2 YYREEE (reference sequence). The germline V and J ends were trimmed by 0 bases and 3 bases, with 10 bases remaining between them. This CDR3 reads CASSLESDSYNEQFF. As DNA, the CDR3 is TGTGCCAGCAGCTTGGAGTCGGACAGCTACAATGAGCAGTTCTTC.

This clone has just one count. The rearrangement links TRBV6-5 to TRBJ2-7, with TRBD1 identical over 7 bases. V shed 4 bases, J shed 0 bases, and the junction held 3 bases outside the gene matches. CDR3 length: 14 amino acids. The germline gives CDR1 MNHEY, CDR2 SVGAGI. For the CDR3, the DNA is TGTGCCAGCAGTTGGGACAGTCGCTCCTACGAGCAGTACTTC. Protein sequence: CASSWDSRSYEQYF.

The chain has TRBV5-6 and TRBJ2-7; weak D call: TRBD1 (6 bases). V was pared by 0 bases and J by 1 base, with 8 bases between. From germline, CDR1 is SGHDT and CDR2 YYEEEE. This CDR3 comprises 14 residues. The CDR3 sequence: CASSLGQVSYEQYF. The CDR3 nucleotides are TGTGCCAGCAGCTTGGGACAGGTATCCTACGAGCAGTACTTC.

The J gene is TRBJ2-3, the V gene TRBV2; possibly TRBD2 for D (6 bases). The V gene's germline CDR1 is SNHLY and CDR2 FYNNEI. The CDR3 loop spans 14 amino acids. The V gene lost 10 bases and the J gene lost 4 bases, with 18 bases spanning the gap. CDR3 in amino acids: CATLGPRLADTQYF. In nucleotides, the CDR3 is TGTGCCACCCTAGGCCCGAGACTAGCAGATACGCAGTATTTT.

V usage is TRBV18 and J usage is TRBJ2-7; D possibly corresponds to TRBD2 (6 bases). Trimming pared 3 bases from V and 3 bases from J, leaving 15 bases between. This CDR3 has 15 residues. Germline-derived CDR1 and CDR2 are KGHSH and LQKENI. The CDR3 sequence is CASSPGGAVSYEQYF. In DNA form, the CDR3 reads TGTGCCAGCTCACCCGGGGGAGCGGTAAGCTACGAGCAGTACTTC.

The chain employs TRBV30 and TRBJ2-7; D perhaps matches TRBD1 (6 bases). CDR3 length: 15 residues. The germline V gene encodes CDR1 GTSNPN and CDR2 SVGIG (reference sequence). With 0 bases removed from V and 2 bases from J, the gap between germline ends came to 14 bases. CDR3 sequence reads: CAWSVGPGTPYEQYF. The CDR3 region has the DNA TGTGCCTGGAGTGTAGGCCCTGGGACACCCTACGAGCAGTACTTC.

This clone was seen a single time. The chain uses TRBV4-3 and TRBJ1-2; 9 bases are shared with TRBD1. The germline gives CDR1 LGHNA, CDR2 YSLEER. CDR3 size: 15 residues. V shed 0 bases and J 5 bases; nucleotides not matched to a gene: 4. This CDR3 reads CASSQDTGGRYGYTF. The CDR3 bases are TGCGCCAGCAGCCAAGATACAGGGGGCAGGTATGGCTACACCTTC.

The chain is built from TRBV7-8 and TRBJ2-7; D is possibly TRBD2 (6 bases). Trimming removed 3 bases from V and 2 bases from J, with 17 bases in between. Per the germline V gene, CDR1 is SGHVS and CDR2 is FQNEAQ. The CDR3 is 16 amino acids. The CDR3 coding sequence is TGTGCCAGCAGCTTCCTGAGGTCTAGCGAACCCTACGAGCAGTACTTC. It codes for CASSFLRSSEPYEQYF. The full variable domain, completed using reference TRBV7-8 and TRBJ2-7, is GAGVSQSPRYKVAKRGQDVALRCDPISGHVSLFWYQQALGQGPEFLTYFQNEAQLDKSGLPSDRFFAERPEGSVSTLKIQRTQQEDSAVYLCASSFLRSSEPYEQYFGPGTRLTVT.

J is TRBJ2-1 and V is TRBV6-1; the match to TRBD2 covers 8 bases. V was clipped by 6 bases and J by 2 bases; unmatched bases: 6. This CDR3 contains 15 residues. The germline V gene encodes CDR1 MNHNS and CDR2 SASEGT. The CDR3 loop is CASRPLAGPYNEQFF. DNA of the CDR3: TGTGCCAGCAGGCCCCTAGCGGGCCCCTACAATGAGCAGTTCTTC.

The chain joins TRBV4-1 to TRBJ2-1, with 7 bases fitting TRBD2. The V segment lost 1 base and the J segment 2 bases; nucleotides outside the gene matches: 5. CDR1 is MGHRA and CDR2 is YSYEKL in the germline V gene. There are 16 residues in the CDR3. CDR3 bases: TGCGCCAGCAGCCAAGCGGGACTAACGCCCTACAATGAGCAGTTCTTC. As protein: CASSQAGLTPYNEQFF.

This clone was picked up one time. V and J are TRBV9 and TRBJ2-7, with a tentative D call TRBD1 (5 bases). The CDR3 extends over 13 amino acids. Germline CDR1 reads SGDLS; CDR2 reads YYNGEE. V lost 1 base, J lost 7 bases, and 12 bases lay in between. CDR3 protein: CASSVTGSGEQYF. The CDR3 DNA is TGTGCCAGCAGCGTAACAGGCTCGGGTGAGCAGTACTTC.

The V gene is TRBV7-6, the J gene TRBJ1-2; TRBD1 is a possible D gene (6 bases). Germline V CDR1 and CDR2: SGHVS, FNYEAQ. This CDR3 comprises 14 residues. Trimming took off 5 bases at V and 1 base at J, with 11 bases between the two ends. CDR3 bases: TGTGCCAGCAGCCGTCAGGGGAATAACTATGGCTACACCTTC. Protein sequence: CASSRQGNNYGYTF.

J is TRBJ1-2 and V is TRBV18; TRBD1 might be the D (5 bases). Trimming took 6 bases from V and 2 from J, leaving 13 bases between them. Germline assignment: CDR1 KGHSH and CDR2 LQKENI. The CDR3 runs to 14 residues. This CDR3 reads CASSRQLSNYGYTF. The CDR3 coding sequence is TGTGCCAGCTCGCGACAGCTCTCCAACTATGGCTACACCTTC.

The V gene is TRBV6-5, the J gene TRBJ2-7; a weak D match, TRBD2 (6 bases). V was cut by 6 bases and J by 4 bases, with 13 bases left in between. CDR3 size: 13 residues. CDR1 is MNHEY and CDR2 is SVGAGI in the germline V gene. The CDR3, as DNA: TGTGCCAGCAGACTAGCTCTCGGATACGAGCAGTACTTC. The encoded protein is CASRLALGYEQYF.

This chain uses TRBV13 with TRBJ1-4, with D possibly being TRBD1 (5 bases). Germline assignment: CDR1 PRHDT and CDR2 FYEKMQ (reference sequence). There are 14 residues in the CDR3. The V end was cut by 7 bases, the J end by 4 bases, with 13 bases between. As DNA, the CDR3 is TGTGCCAGCATGGGGCGGGGTTTTAATGAAAAACTGTTTTTT. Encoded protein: CASMGRGFNEKLFF.

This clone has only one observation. CDR3 loop: CASSDPYYGYTF. CDR3 DNA: TGTGCCAGCAGTGACCCTTACTATGGCTACACCTTC. This chain links TRBV2 with TRBJ1-2; D is unresolved. The germline V gene has CDR1 SNHLY and CDR2 FYNNEI. The V gene lost 3 bases and the J gene lost 3 bases, with 5 bases spanning the gap. The CDR3 totals 12 residues.

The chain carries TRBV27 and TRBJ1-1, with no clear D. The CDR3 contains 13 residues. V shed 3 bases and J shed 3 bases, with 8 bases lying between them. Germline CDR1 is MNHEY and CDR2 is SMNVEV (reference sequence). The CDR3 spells CASSFQRDTEAFF. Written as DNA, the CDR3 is TGTGCCAGCAGTTTCCAAAGAGACACTGAAGCTTTCTTT.

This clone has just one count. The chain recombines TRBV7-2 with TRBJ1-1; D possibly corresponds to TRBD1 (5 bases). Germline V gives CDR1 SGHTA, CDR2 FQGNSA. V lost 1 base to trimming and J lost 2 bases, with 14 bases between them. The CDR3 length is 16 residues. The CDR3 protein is CASSLEIVRGNTEAFF. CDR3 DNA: TGTGCCAGCAGCTTAGAAATCGTAAGGGGAAACACTGAAGCTTTCTTT.

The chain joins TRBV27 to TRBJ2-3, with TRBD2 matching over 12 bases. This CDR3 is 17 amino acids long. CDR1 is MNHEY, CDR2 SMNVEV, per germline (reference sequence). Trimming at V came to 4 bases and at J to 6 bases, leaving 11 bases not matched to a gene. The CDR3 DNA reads TGTGCCAGCAGTTCTCTCGGGTCCGGGACTAGCGGGGATACGCAGTATTTT. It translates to CASSSLGSGTSGDTQYF.

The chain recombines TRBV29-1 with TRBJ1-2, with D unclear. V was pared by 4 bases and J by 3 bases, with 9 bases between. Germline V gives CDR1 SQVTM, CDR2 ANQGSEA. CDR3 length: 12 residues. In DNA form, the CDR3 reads TGCAGCGTTGTCAGGATCGACTATGGCTACACCTTC. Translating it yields CSVVRIDYGYTF.

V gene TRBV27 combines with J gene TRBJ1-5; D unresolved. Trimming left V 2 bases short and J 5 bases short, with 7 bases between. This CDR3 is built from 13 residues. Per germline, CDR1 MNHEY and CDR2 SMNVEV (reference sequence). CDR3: CASSLGADQPQHF. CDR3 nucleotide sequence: TGTGCCAGCAGTTTAGGAGCAGATCAGCCCCAGCATTTT.

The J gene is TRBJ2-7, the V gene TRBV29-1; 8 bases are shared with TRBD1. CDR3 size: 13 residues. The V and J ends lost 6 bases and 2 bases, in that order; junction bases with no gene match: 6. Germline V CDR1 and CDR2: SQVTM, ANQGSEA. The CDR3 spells CSVLTGVTYEQYF. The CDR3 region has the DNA TGCAGCGTCTTGACAGGGGTTACCTACGAGCAGTACTTC.

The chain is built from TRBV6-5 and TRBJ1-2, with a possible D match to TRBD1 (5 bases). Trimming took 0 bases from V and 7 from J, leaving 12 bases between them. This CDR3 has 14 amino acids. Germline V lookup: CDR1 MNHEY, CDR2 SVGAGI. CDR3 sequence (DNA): TGTGCCAGCAGTTACTCGTTCAGGGCCTTTGGCTACACCTTC. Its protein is CASSYSFRAFGYTF.

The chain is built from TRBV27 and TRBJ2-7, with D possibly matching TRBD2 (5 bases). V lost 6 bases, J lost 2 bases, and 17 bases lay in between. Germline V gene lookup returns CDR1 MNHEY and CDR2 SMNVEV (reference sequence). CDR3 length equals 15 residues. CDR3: CASSPGLFLAYEQYF. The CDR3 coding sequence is TGTGCCAGCAGCCCAGGACTTTTTCTCGCCTACGAGCAGTACTTC.